This T cell receptor beta chain derives from a study (dated by TCRdb to between 2015 and 2016). From a lookup of the germline V gene, CDR1 and CDR2 are WSHSY and SAAADI. The CDR3 goes from the cysteine to the phenylalanine over 12 residues. Only the CDR3 DNA stays, 36 bases, in frame from base 1. The trim is 4 bases for V and 4 bases for J, with a gap of 5 bases between the germline ends. Preparation of the library involved RT-PCR. Sequencing took place on an Illumina MiSeq. TCRdb passed the public sequencing reads through fastp at Q25 and MiXCR, retaining productive beta sequences. Rows matching on CDR3 protein sequence are summarized as one entry with the most common DNA and genes. In all, the sample holds about 680,000 distinct CDR3 sequences, and 13% to 15% of those were seen once. 3.6% of the sample goes to the ten largest clones. At least ten counts were recorded for this clonotype. Its antigen is still unknown. Base qualities are not provided; no much larger clone lies one nucleotide away.

Sequencing was carried out using memory CD4+ T cells from blood. This clonotype originated in a female donor in good health, serving as a healthy control. The sequence joins TRBV10-2 to TRBJ2-1, with no confidently assigned D gene. The DNA is as follows: TGCGCCAGCAGTGCCCAATACAATGAGCAGTTCTTC. Its amino acids are CASSAQYNEQFF.